This is a list of T cell receptor beta chains from one sample in a study of regulatory T cells in long-lasting Graves disease. TCRdb redid the calling of the multiplex PCR reads with MiXCR, one entry per CDR3 protein. The sample contains some 370,000 distinct CDR3 sequences, about 23% of which appear only once. The starting material was peripheral blood mononuclear cells (PBMCs), obtained when the disease was refractory, from a patient treated with antithyroid drugs. All receptors derive from a woman aged 40 to 55 with Graves disease. Each CDR3 is given with its conserved first and last residue. D genes are given only for firm matches. Some rows mark clone size as missing; the rest say once, few, many or name a class of expanded clone.

many,TRBJ1-1,TRBV6-5,15,.,CASSYSPLMNTEAFF,TGTGCCAGCAGTTACTCCCCTCTCATGAACACTGAAGCTTTCTTT
.,TRBJ2-7,TRBV5-1,14,TRBD2,CASSLSGGGYEQYF,TGCGCCAGCAGCTTGAGTGGCGGGGGGTACGAGCAGTACTTC
.,TRBJ2-1,TRBV15,16,TRBD2,CATSRDLAGGPSEQFF,TGTGCCACCAGCAGAGATCTCGCGGGAGGGCCGAGTGAGCAGTTCTTC
.,TRBJ2-3,TRBV7-9,18,.,CASSSPSARVVATDTQYF,TGTGCCAGCAGCTCCCCCAGCGCCAGGGTCGTGGCGACAGATACGCAGTATTTT
many,TRBJ2-7,TRBV5-5,12,.,CASSLEVPPPYF,TGTGCCAGCAGCTTGGAGGTGCCACCACCGTACTTC
few,TRBJ2-7,TRBV7-2,15,.,CASSLAPGKSYEQYF,TGTGCCAGCAGCTTAGCCCCCGGGAAATCCTACGAGCAGTACTTC
many,TRBJ1-2,TRBV28,15,.,CASSALGEGSYGYTF,TGTGCCAGCAGCGCTCTTGGGGAGGGTTCCTATGGCTACACCTTC
few,TRBJ1-1,TRBV18,11,.,CASSSTTEAFF,TGTGCCAGCTCAAGTACCACTGAAGCTTTCTTT
.,TRBJ1-1,TRBV7-9,14,.,CASSSIKGNTEAFF,TGTGCCAGCAGCTCGATAAAGGGGAACACTGAAGCTTTCTTT
many,TRBJ2-6,TRBV11-2,16,.,CASRQGTFSGANVLTF,TGTGCCAGCAGACAGGGCACTTTCTCTGGGGCCAACGTCCTGACTTTC
.,TRBJ2-7,TRBV27,18,TRBD1,CASRRLDRVGPSIHEQYF,TGTGCCAGCCGCAGATTGGACAGGGTGGGCCCATCAATCCACGAGCAGTACTTC
few,TRBJ2-7,TRBV7-9,13,.,CASGREEDYEQYF,TGTGCCAGCGGAAGGGAAGAGGACTACGAGCAGTACTTC
.,TRBJ2-1,TRBV2,13,.,CASSIRVYNEQFF,TGTGCCAGCAGTATTCGGGTTTACAATGAGCAGTTCTTC
.,TRBJ1-3,TRBV30,16,.,CAWSVKGRVSGNTIYF,TGTGCCTGGAGTGTAAAGGGGCGAGTTTCTGGAAACACCATATATTTT
.,TRBJ2-1,TRBV7-2,15,.,CASSLVRAFLDEQFF,TGTGCCAGCAGTCTCGTTAGGGCCTTCCTAGATGAGCAGTTCTTC
few,TRBJ1-1,TRBV5-1,13,TRBD1,CASSFNRGTEAFF,TGCGCCAGCAGCTTTAACAGGGGAACTGAAGCTTTCTTT
.,TRBJ1-5,TRBV11-2,13,.,CASSSGGPGPQHF,TGTGCCAGCAGCTCGGGGGGCCCGGGGCCCCAGCATTTT
few,TRBJ2-2,TRBV5-1,17,TRBD2,CASSSPLAAGDTGELFF,TGCGCCAGCAGCTCGCCCCTGGCTGCGGGAGACACCGGGGAGCTGTTTTTT
few,TRBJ2-5,TRBV5-5,15,TRBD1,CASSYEDREQETQYF,TGTGCCAGCAGTTACGAAGACAGGGAACAAGAGACCCAGTACTTC
few,TRBJ1-4,TRBV9,14,.,CASSVETGRSELFF,TGTGCCAGCAGCGTCGAAACCGGACGGTCCGAACTGTTTTTT
many,TRBJ1-5,TRBV27,17,TRBD1,CASRERTGIVSNQPQHF,TGTGCCAGCAGAGAAAGGACAGGGATAGTGAGCAATCAGCCCCAGCATTTT
many,TRBJ2-5,TRBV28,16,.,CASTNTGGLHLETQYF,TGTGCCAGCACTAACACGGGCGGCCTCCACTTAGAGACCCAGTACTTC
.,TRBJ2-7,TRBV5-1,14,TRBD2,CASSLGQSGGEQYF,TGCGCCAGCAGCTTGGGCCAATCGGGAGGCGAGCAGTACTTC
few,TRBJ1-2,TRBV6-2/TRBV6-3,16,TRBD1,CASSYSIGQGYYGYTF,TGTGCCAGCAGTTACTCGATCGGACAGGGCTACTATGGCTACACCTTC
many,TRBJ2-5,TRBV3-1,13,TRBD1,CASTNRGQETQYF,TGTGCCAGCACCAACAGGGGACAAGAGACCCAGTACTTC
.,TRBJ2-7,TRBV5-5,15,.,CASSLASLSRSEQYF,TGTGCCAGCAGCTTGGCCTCCCTGTCGAGGAGCGAGCAGTACTTC
many,TRBJ2-7,TRBV28,11,.,CASSSNYEQYF,TGTGCCAGCAGTTCCAACTACGAGCAGTACTTC
few,TRBJ2-7,TRBV6-1,14,TRBD1,CASKGQGFSYEQYF,TGTGCCAGCAAGGGACAGGGATTCTCCTACGAGCAGTACTTC
many,TRBJ2-5,TRBV7-8,13,.,CASSWGRQETQYF,TGTGCCAGCAGCTGGGGACGGCAAGAGACCCAGTACTTC
many,TRBJ1-1,TRBV28,14,.,CASSYGGVNTEAFF,TGTGCCAGCAGTTACGGAGGTGTGAACACTGAAGCTTTCTTT
few,TRBJ2-7,TRBV27,14,.,CASSLSDSSYEQYF,TGTGCCAGCAGTTTATCGGACAGCTCCTACGAGCAGTACTTC
.,TRBJ2-7,TRBV9,15,.,CASSVAGTTAYEQYF,TGTGCCAGCAGCGTAGCCGGGACAACAGCCTACGAGCAGTACTTC
many,TRBJ1-5,TRBV2,15,.,CASSEVIGRGQPQHF,TGTGCCAGCAGTGAAGTGATAGGGAGGGGTCAGCCCCAGCATTTT
.,TRBJ2-3,TRBV20-1,17,TRBD1,CSAKNDRGTGGADTQYF,TGCAGTGCTAAAAATGACCGAGGGACAGGGGGCGCCGATACGCAGTATTTT
.,TRBJ1-2,TRBV7-9,15,.,CASSRSGQRAYGYTF,TGTGCCAGCAGCCGAAGCGGCCAGAGAGCTTATGGCTACACCTTC
.,TRBJ2-7,TRBV29-1,15,.,CSVSGGQGNSYEQYF,TGCAGCGTTTCGGGAGGACAGGGAAACTCCTACGAGCAGTACTTC
.,TRBJ1-2,TRBV24-1,13,.,CATSDFWGAGYTF,TGTGCCACCAGTGATTTTTGGGGTGCGGGCTACACCTTC
few,TRBJ2-7,TRBV28,15,TRBD2,CASRSGTSVYYEQYF,TGTGCCAGCAGGTCCGGGACTAGCGTTTACTACGAGCAGTACTTC